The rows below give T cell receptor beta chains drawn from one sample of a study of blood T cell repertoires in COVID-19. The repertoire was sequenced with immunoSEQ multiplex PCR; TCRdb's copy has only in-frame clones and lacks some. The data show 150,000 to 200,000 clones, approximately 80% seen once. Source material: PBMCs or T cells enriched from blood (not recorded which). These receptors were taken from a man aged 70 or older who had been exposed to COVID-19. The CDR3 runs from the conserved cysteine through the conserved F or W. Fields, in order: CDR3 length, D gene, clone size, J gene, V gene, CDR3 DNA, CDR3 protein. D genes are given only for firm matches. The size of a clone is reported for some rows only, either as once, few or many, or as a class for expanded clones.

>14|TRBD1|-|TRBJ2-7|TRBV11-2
TGTGCCAGCAGCCCCACACAGGGGGCGCGGGAGCAGTACTTC
CASSPTQGAREQYF
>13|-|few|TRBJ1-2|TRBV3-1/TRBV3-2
TGTGCCAGCAGCCAAGTGGACAGCTATGGCTACACCTTC
CASSQVDSYGYTF
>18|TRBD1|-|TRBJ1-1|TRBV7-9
TGTGCCAGCAGCGCCGGCTCGGGACAGGTCTTCGGGAACACTGAAGCTTTCTTT
CASSAGSGQVFGNTEAFF
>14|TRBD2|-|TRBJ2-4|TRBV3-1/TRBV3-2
TGTGCCAGCAGCCAAGGAGGGGCGGGGGGCTCTGCGTACTTC
CASSQGGAGGSAYF
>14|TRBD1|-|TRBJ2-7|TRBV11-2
TGTGCCAGCAGCTTAGGGACAGGGGGCTACGAGCAGTACTTC
CASSLGTGGYEQYF
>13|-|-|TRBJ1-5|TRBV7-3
TGTGCCAGCAGCCCAGATAGCAATCAGCCCCAGCATTTT
CASSPDSNQPQHF
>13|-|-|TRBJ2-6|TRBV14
TGTGCCAGCAGCCAAGTGGGCTACAACGTCCTGACTTTC
CASSQVGYNVLTF
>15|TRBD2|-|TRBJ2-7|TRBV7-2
TGTGCCAGCAGCCCCCTTGGGGCGGGGGCCTACGAGCAGTACTTC
CASSPLGAGAYEQYF
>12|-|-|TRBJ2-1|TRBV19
TGTGCCAGTAGTCAGCGGATCAATGAGCAGTTCTTC
CASSQRINEQFF
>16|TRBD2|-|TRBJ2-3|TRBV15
TGTGCCACCAGCAGAGGATTAGCGGGGGGCACAGATACGCAGTATTTT
CATSRGLAGGTDTQYF
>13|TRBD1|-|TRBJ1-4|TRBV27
TGTGCCAGCAGCCCGGGACAGTATGAAAAACTGTTTTTT
CASSPGQYEKLFF
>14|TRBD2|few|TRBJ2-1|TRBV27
TGTGCCAGCCAGGGACTAGCTTCCTACAATGAGCAGTTCTTC
CASQGLASYNEQFF
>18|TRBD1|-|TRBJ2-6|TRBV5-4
TGTGCCAGCAGCACGGACAGGATCGATGTCTCTGGGGCCAACGTCCTGACTTTC
CASSTDRIDVSGANVLTF
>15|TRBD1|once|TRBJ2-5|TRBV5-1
TGCGCCAGCAGCTTGACGGGGACAGGGCAAGAGACCCAGTACTTC
CASSLTGTGQETQYF
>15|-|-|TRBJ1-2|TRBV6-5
TGTGCCAGCAGCAGAGACTCGGGGGGAGGCTATGGCTACACCTTC
CASSRDSGGGYGYTF
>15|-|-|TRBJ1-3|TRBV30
TGTGCCTGGAGGGAGGCGGGGGCGGCTGGAAACACCATATATTTT
CAWREAGAAGNTIYF
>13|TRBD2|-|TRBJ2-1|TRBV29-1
TGCAGCGGAGCGGGAGGGCTCGCCAATGAGCAGTTCTTC
CSGAGGLANEQFF
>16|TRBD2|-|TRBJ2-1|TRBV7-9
TGTGCCAGCAGCCTGACTAGCGGCATTACCTACAATGAGCAGTTCTTC
CASSLTSGITYNEQFF
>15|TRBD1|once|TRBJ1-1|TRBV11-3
TGTGCCAGCAGCTTAGGAACAGGGGTGAACACTGAAGCTTTCTTT
CASSLGTGVNTEAFF
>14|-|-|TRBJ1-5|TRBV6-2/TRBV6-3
TGTGCCAGCAGTTACCTGAGGGGAGGCCAGCCCCAGCATTTT
CASSYLRGGQPQHF
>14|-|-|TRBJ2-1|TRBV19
TGTGCCAGTAGTCAGGGGAGCTCCTACAATGAGCAGTTCTTC
CASSQGSSYNEQFF
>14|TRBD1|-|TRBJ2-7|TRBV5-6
TGTGCCAGCAGCTTGGGGGACAGGGCCTACGAGCAGTACTTC
CASSLGDRAYEQYF
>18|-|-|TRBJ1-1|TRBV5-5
TGTGCCAGCAGCCCATCCCCCTCGCAGCGGGGCCTAAACACTGAAGCTTTCTTT
CASSPSPSQRGLNTEAFF
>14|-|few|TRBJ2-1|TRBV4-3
TGCGCCAGCAGCCAAGAAAGAATGGGCTATGAGCAGTTCTTC
CASSQERMGYEQFF
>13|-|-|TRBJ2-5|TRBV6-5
TGTGCCAGCAGACTCGGGGCTAGCGCGACCCAGTACTTC
CASRLGASATQYF
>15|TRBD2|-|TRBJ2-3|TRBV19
TGTGCCAGTCAGGCGCGGGAGGGCCGAACAGATACGCAGTATTTT
CASQAREGRTDTQYF
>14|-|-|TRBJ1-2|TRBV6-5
TGTGCCAGCAGTCCCACAGGGTTCGGCTATGGCTACACCTTC
CASSPTGFGYGYTF
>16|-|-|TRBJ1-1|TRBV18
TGTGCCAGCTCACCCAGTCAGGAGGCAAAGGGCACTGAAGCTTTCTTT
CASSPSQEAKGTEAFF
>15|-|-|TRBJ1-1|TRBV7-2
TGTGCCAGCAGCTTAGTGGGGGGGTCGAACACTGAAGCTTTCTTT
CASSLVGGSNTEAFF
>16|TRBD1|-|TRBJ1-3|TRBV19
TGTGCCAGTAGTATCCCCGGGACAGGGGACGGAAACACCATATATTTT
CASSIPGTGDGNTIYF
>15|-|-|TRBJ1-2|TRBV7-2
TGTGCCAGCAGCCTAGGTCTCTCTTCCAACTATGGCTACACCTTC
CASSLGLSSNYGYTF
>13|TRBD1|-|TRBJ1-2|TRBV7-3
TGTGCCAGCAGCTTCTTGCAGGGGGATGGCTACACCTTC
CASSFLQGDGYTF
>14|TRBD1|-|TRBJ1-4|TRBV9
TGTGCCAGCAGCTTTGGACAGGGATCCGAAAAACTGTTTTTT
CASSFGQGSEKLFF
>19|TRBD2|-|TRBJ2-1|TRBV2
TGTGCCAGCAGGATCCATCTAGCGGGAGGTTCTCCGACCTACAATGAGCAGTTCTTC
CASRIHLAGGSPTYNEQFF
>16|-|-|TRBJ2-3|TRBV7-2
TGTGCCAGCAGCTTGAGGAAAGCAAGGTCCACAGATACGCAGTATTTT
CASSLRKARSTDTQYF
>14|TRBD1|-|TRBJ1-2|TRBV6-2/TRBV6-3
TGTGCCAGCAGTTACTCGGAGACAGGGTTTGGCTACACCTTC
CASSYSETGFGYTF
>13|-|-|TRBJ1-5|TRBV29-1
TGCAGCGTTAGTCCCGGGGGCAATCAGCCCCAGCATTTT
CSVSPGGNQPQHF
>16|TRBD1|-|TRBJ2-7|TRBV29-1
TGCAGCGTTGAAGCCCGGGGACAGTCGAGGCCCTACGAGCAGTACTTC
CSVEARGQSRPYEQYF
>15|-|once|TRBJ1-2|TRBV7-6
TGTGCCAGCAGCTTAGATAGTGGACAGTACTATGGCTACACCTTC
CASSLDSGQYYGYTF
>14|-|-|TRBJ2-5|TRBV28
TGTGCCAGCAGGCGGGGCCCCTCCCAAGAGACCCAGTACTTC
CASRRGPSQETQYF